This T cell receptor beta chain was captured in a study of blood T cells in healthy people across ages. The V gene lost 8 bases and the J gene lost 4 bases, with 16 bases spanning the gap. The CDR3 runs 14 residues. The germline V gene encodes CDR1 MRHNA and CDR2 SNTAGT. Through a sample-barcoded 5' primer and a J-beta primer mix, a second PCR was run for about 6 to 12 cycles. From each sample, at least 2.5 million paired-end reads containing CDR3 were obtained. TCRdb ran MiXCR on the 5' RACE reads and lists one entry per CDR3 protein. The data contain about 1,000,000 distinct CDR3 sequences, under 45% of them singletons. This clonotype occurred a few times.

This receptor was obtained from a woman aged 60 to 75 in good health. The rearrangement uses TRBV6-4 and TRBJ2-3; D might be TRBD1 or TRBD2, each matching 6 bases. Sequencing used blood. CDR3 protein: CASSRTGAADTQYF. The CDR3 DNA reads TGTGCCAGCTCCAGGACGGGGGCGGCAGATACGCAGTATTTT.